The entry that follows covers one TCR beta chain sequence. The V end lost 4 bases, the J end lost 8 bases, and 13 bases lay between the germline ends. Germline V CDR1 and CDR2: MNHEY, SVGEGT. The CDR3 is 13 amino acids. Which cohort a participant joined came from the clinical history participants gave. Each recovered donor of Cohort 3 presented with two negative PCRs, clearance, or symptom resolution. Original methodology: The assay estimated nucleated cells by amplifying reference gene primers. Clones were sequenced by immunoSEQ multiplex PCR, and TCRdb holds only the in-frame ones, with some missing. V and J calls and clone size follow that table, whereas D and trimming were derived from the DNA. The sample includes 200,000 to 250,000 clones, about nine tenths seen only once; the top ten take approximately 2.7%. The data originate from a study of blood T cell repertoires in COVID-19. At the level of the study: T cells, B-cell-depleted T cells, or PBMCs supplied cDNA or gDNA.

The sequence derives from a woman aged 25 to 39 who had recovered from COVID-19. The material sequenced was PBMCs or T cells enriched from blood (not recorded which). The chain carries TRBV6-2 or TRBV6-3 and TRBJ2-3, with D possibly being TRBD1 (6 bases). In nucleotides, the CDR3 is TGTGCCAGCAGTTCCGGGACACAGGGTACGCAGTATTTT. Protein product: CASSSGTQGTQYF.